The sequence of this T cell receptor (beta chain) was determined in a study of beta chain features in type 1 diabetes. Expressed TCRB transcripts were sequenced after all isolated RNA was converted to cDNA. Naive, central memory and regulatory T cell samples averaged roughly 3.7 million immunoSEQ reads each. Here immunoSEQ multiplex PCR was the method, and the copy in TCRdb shows in-frame clones only, minus some. This table has 400,000 to 450,000 clones, 14% appearing once. Findings and limits, study-wide: Naive, central memory and Treg TCRB repertoires appeared more alike in patients than in healthy donors. In type 1 diabetes patients, VDJ junctions had fewer insertions; deletions at these junctions were more frequent. It was not settled here whether HLA type affects TCRB rearrangement.

V dropped 3 bases and J dropped 2; count of bases not matched to a gene: 6. Germline CDR1 reads SGHVS; CDR2 reads FQNEAQ. The CDR3 extends over 15 amino acids. About this clone: The antigen is not known.

The chain links TRBV7-8 to TRBJ2-7; 8 bases match TRBD2. The sequence was obtained from a man under 40 in good health. The sequencing input was naive CD4+ T cells from blood. The DNA for the CDR3 is TGTGCCAGCAGCTTTCTAACTAGCGGAACCTACGAGCAGTACTTC. Translating gives CASSFLTSGTYEQYF.